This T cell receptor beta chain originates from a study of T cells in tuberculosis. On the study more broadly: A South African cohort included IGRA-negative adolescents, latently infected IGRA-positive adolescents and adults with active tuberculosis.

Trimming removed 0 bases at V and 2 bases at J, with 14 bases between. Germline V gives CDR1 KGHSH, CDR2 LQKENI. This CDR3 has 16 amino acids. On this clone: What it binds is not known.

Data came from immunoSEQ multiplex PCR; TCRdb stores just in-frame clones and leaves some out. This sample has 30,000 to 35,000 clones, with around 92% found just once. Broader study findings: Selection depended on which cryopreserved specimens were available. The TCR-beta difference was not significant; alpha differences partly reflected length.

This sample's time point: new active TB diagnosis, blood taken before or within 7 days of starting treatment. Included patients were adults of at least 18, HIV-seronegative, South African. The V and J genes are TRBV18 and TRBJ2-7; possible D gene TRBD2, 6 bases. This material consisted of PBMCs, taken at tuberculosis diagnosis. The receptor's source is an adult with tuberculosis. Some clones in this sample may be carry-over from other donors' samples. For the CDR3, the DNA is TGTGCCAGCTCACCACCGGGGGGTCTTGACCCCTACGAGCAGTACTTC. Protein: CASSPPGGLDPYEQYF.